The T cell receptor beta chain described here comes from a study of T-cell memory formation after mild COVID-19. Turning to this clonotype: Antigen unknown.

The germline gives CDR1 LGHDT, CDR2 YNNKEL (reference sequence). The CDR3 has 16 residues. The junction had 11 bases not matched to a gene; V was cut back by 5 bases and J by 3 bases. TCRdb itself ran the 5' RACE reads through MiXCR, one entry per CDR3 protein. The sample records around 340,000 distinct CDR3 sequences, 20% to 25% being singletons. General study findings and limits: Whether day 37 second-wave clones are SARS-CoV-2-specific was not confirmed. Memory cells collected pre-infection included some clones that later responded, suggesting cross-reactive memory joined.

Sequenced: PBMCs or a T cell subset sorted from them (not recorded which). The receptor was isolated from an adult woman who had mild COVID-19 (a few samples of this study predate the infection). Cell type and time point are not known. This sequence joins TRBV3-1 and TRBJ1-1; 8 bases are shared with TRBD1. The CDR3 spells CASSARTGRLHTEAFF. The CDR3 DNA follows: TGTGCCAGCAGCGCACGGACAGGGAGATTGCACACTGAAGCTTTCTTT.